Sequencing of this T cell receptor beta chain was carried out in a study of cytomegalovirus exposure and HLA in healthy donors. Findings of the study overall: A later analysis showed TCR association rates differing by HLA locus, peaking at DRB1 and lowest at HLA-C. Earlier findings revealed that most TCR beta V segments proved productive either about 87% or about 30% of the time.

On this clone: Its antigen remains unidentified.

Both 60 Vbeta primers and 13 Jbeta primers went into the PCR. Clones were sequenced by immunoSEQ multiplex PCR, and TCRdb holds only the in-frame ones, with some missing. The table records some 150,000 clones, roughly four fifths of them present only once. This receptor was taken from a man aged 50-59 years in good health and CMV-seropositive. Sequenced input: PBMCs.

CDR3 sequence reads: CASCLLLGRGNTGELFF. The CDR3 DNA is TGTGCCAGCTGCCTGTTACTCGGGAGGGGGAACACCGGGGAGCTGTTTTTT. This chain joins TRBV5-4 and TRBJ2-2, with TRBD2 matching over 8 bases. Per germline, CDR1 SGHNT and CDR2 YYREEE (reference sequence). The CDR3 totals 17 residues. V gave up 7 bases and J gave up 1 base; unmatched junction bases: 12.